The rows below give T cell receptor beta chains drawn from one sample of a study of blood T cell repertoires in COVID-19. Here immunoSEQ multiplex PCR was the method, and the copy in TCRdb shows in-frame clones only, minus some. The sample shows approximately 130,000 clones, approximately 83% of them seen only once. The sample consisted of peripheral blood. These receptors all stem from a woman aged 45-65 years who had recovered from COVID-19. Both conserved end residues are part of each CDR3. The order of the fields is V gene, J gene, CDR3 protein.

v_call: TRBV28
j_call: TRBJ2-7
cdr3_aa: CASSLQTAYEQYF

v_call: TRBV5-1
j_call: TRBJ1-4
cdr3_aa: CASSLGSGGFGTQNEKLFF

v_call: TRBV6-2/TRBV6-3
j_call: TRBJ1-5
cdr3_aa: CASSPPTGVNSNQPQHF

v_call: TRBV6-2/TRBV6-3
j_call: TRBJ2-1
cdr3_aa: CASSYPQATRSYNEQFF

v_call: TRBV11-2
j_call: TRBJ2-7
cdr3_aa: CASSLGPEQYF

v_call: TRBV7-9
j_call: TRBJ1-2
cdr3_aa: CASSLGSYGYTF

v_call: TRBV10-3
j_call: TRBJ2-7
cdr3_aa: CAISDNGLLAGGSQYF

v_call: TRBV7-8
j_call: TRBJ1-3
cdr3_aa: CASSLGGAGNTIYF

v_call: TRBV9
j_call: TRBJ2-2
cdr3_aa: CASSVIAGGAGELFF

v_call: TRBV5-1
j_call: TRBJ2-5
cdr3_aa: CASRHRDRGGETQYF

v_call: TRBV5-1
j_call: TRBJ2-4
cdr3_aa: CAKTCGGTSGSTIAKNIQYF

v_call: TRBV7-2
j_call: TRBJ1-2
cdr3_aa: CASSFNRDRGNGYTF

v_call: TRBV2
j_call: TRBJ1-1
cdr3_aa: CASDSMNTEAFF

v_call: TRBV7-2
j_call: TRBJ2-3
cdr3_aa: CASSLGRGDTQYF

v_call: TRBV13
j_call: TRBJ1-1
cdr3_aa: CASSSRDRGSSTEAFF

v_call: TRBV7-2
j_call: TRBJ1-3
cdr3_aa: CASSFTGDGNTIYF

v_call: TRBV30
j_call: TRBJ1-2
cdr3_aa: CAWSVMGNYGYTF

v_call: TRBV5-1
j_call: TRBJ2-1
cdr3_aa: CASSPYSGLSGGEWSEQFF

v_call: TRBV2
j_call: TRBJ1-1
cdr3_aa: CASTTTGHTNTEAFF

v_call: TRBV6-2/TRBV6-3
j_call: TRBJ2-1
cdr3_aa: CASSRLAGEKNEQFF

v_call: TRBV5-4
j_call: TRBJ2-5
cdr3_aa: CASSFVAGVGETQYF

v_call: TRBV27
j_call: TRBJ1-5
cdr3_aa: CASSSGTGMVGGSQPQHF

v_call: TRBV5-1
j_call: TRBJ2-7
cdr3_aa: CASSLGGTSGTYEQYF

v_call: TRBV15
j_call: TRBJ2-1
cdr3_aa: CATSRGGTGVDEQFF

v_call: TRBV19
j_call: TRBJ1-2
cdr3_aa: CASKEPPFTNYTF

v_call: TRBV11-2
j_call: TRBJ2-7
cdr3_aa: CASSSFFRLQGPDEQYF

v_call: TRBV7-2
j_call: TRBJ2-2
cdr3_aa: CASSFISMGAGELFF

v_call: TRBV11-3
j_call: TRBJ2-1
cdr3_aa: CASSLVGQGPGEQFF

v_call: TRBV7-2
j_call: TRBJ2-3
cdr3_aa: CASAGSGRVGDTQYF

v_call: TRBV27
j_call: TRBJ1-5
cdr3_aa: CASSFRDQPQHF

v_call: TRBV5-5
j_call: TRBJ1-6
cdr3_aa: CASSSQGYPNSPLHF

v_call: TRBV7-2
j_call: TRBJ2-7
cdr3_aa: CASSLGQGAYEQYF

v_call: TRBV4-2
j_call: TRBJ1-1
cdr3_aa: CASSQDYYEAFF

v_call: TRBV11-1
j_call: TRBJ2-7
cdr3_aa: CASSLDGGYEQYF

v_call: TRBV9
j_call: TRBJ1-2
cdr3_aa: CASSGQGATINYGYTF

v_call: TRBV7-3
j_call: TRBJ2-1
cdr3_aa: CASSRASGSQHEQFF

v_call: TRBV10-1
j_call: TRBJ1-3
cdr3_aa: CASSVYQTEHSGNTIYF

v_call: TRBV15
j_call: TRBJ2-2
cdr3_aa: CATSREGAGELFF

v_call: TRBV5-1
j_call: TRBJ1-4
cdr3_aa: CASSLLGSFNEKLFF

v_call: TRBV14
j_call: TRBJ2-5
cdr3_aa: CASSYRGRRETQYF

v_call: TRBV5-1
j_call: TRBJ2-3
cdr3_aa: CASSAGTASTDTQYF

v_call: TRBV10-3
j_call: TRBJ1-1
cdr3_aa: CAIGQLNTEAFF

v_call: TRBV15
j_call: TRBJ1-5
cdr3_aa: CATSLVSGQPQHF

v_call: TRBV5-8
j_call: TRBJ1-5
cdr3_aa: CASSHDRANQPQHF

v_call: TRBV7-8
j_call: TRBJ2-5
cdr3_aa: CASSSSRGYEETQYF

v_call: TRBV9
j_call: TRBJ2-5
cdr3_aa: CASSVATSGGPYQETQYF

v_call: TRBV5-4
j_call: TRBJ2-5
cdr3_aa: CASSLKAQETQYF